Sequencing of this T cell receptor (beta chain) was carried out in a study of blood T cell repertoires in COVID-19. In the study overall: Samples representing acute and convalescent COVID-19 were sourced from the United States, Italy and Spain.

V was clipped by 2 bases and J by 2 bases, with 10 bases between them. The CDR3 runs to 15 residues. Germline assignment: CDR1 SGHKS and CDR2 YYEKEE (reference sequence). Per the original data handling: Nucleated cell counts were estimated from reference gene primer amplification. Assay: immunoSEQ multiplex PCR; the TCRdb copy retains only in-frame clones and omits some. V, J and clone size are those of that table, while D and trimming were read from the DNA. The data hold 100,000 or so clones, with about 85% observed a single time. The clonotype originates from a middle-aged man with active or convalescent COVID-19. The chain couples TRBV5-5 to TRBJ2-2; tentative D call: TRBD1 (5 bases). The sample consisted of peripheral blood. The CDR3 nucleotides read TGTGCCAGCAGCTTAGCAGGGCTAAACACCGGGGAGCTGTTTTTT. It specifies CASSLAGLNTGELFF.